These 30 T cell receptor beta chains came from one sample sequenced in a study of untreated major depressive disorder. The study, taken as a whole, reports: Compared with controls, depressed patients showed more TRBV05-01 (Vbeta 5.1) usage in CD4+ T cells.

Sequencing used immunoSEQ multiplex PCR; TCRdb keeps in-frame clones, though not all of them. The sample consists of 25,000 to 30,000 clones, roughly nine tenths of them appearing once. The antigens for these receptors are not known. Material: CD4+ T cells from PBMCs. The receptor set was obtained from a woman in her twenties or thirties with major depressive disorder.

The gene calls are TRBV6-5 and TRBJ2-5; 7 nucleotides match TRBD1. This CDR3 is 14 amino acids long. The V gene end was trimmed by 7 bases and the J gene end by 7 bases; junction bases not matched to a gene: 12. Per the germline V gene, CDR1 is MNHEY and CDR2 is SVGAGI. Here the CDR3 reads CASNGEQGYGTQYF. CDR3 bases: TGTGCCAGCAATGGAGAACAGGGGTATGGGACCCAGTACTTC.

The CDR3 DNA sequence: TGTGCCAGTAGTCCACAGGGGCCTAATGAAAAACTGTTTTTT. Residues: CASSPQGPNEKLFF. The chain links TRBV19 to TRBJ1-4, with 7 bases matching TRBD1. The germline gives CDR1 LNHDA, CDR2 SQIVND (reference sequence). V lost 5 bases and J lost 3; bases outside the gene matches: 3. This CDR3 is 14 amino acids long. The variable domain in full, completed from reference TRBV19 and TRBJ1-4, reads DGGITQSPKYLFRKEGQNVTLSCEQNLNHDAMYWYRQDPGQGLRLIYYSQIVNDFQKGDIAEGYSVSREKKESFPLTVTSAQKNPTAFYLCASSPQGPNEKLFFGSGTQLSVL.

J is TRBJ1-4 and V is TRBV7-2, with 7 bases that match TRBD1. CDR3 length equals 18 residues. V lost 1 base and J lost 4; bases outside the gene matches: 12. From germline, CDR1 is SGHTA and CDR2 FQGNSA. CDR3 sequence (DNA): TGTGCCAGCAGCTTAGGAAATGGAGGGGGGACAGTTAATGAAAAACTGTTTTTT. Translation gives CASSLGNGGGTVNEKLFF.

In its sample, this clone was seen once. The chain uses TRBV7-6 and TRBJ2-5; no clear D gene. Per the germline V gene, CDR1 is SGHVS and CDR2 is FNYEAQ. The CDR3 totals 11 residues. V lost 1 base, J lost 8 bases, and 5 bases lay in between. The CDR3 nucleotides read TGTGCCAGCAGCTTAGGTGGAACCCAGTACTTC. As protein: CASSLGGTQYF. The whole variable domain, remainder taken from reference TRBV7-6 and TRBJ2-5, is GAGVSQSPRYKVTKRGQDVALRCDPISGHVSLYWYRQALGQGPEFLTYFNYEAQQDKSGLPNDRFSAERPEGSISTLTIQRTEQRDSAMYRCASSLGGTQYFGPGTRLLVL.

The chain has TRBV27 and TRBJ1-6, with 9 positions matching TRBD1. The CDR3 length is 15 residues. Germline CDR1 reads MNHEY; CDR2 reads SMNVEV (reference sequence). The V and J ends lost 7 bases and 7 bases, in that order; junction bases with no gene match: 8. The CDR3 here is CASKDRGRINSPLHF. CDR3 nucleotides: TGTGCCAGCAAGGACAGGGGTAGGATCAATTCACCCCTCCACTTT.

The J gene is TRBJ2-7, the V gene TRBV7-2; D remains ambiguous. The CDR3 is 15 amino acids. Trimming removed 4 bases from V and 4 bases from J, with 17 bases in between. CDR1 and CDR2 from the germline V gene are SGHTA and FQGNSA. CDR3 in amino acids: CASSSSAHSTYEQYF. The CDR3 DNA reads as TGTGCCAGCAGCTCCTCGGCCCACTCTACGTACGAGCAGTACTTC.

The rearrangement links TRBV4-1 to TRBJ2-3; 7 bases are a match to TRBD2. V gave up 1 base and J gave up 4 bases; unmatched junction bases: 14. CDR3 length: 18 amino acids. In germline, CDR1 is MGHRA, CDR2 YSYEKL. This CDR3 is CASSQGSGGSPVSDTQYF. The CDR3 DNA follows: TGCGCCAGCAGCCAAGGATCGGGCGGGAGTCCAGTGTCAGATACGCAGTATTTT.

The chain links TRBV5-1 to TRBJ2-7; TRBD1 matches 9 bases. The germline V gene has CDR1 SGHRS and CDR2 YFSETQ. The CDR3 is 14 amino acids. The ends lost 5 bases at V and 0 bases at J; junction bases unmatched: 3. The CDR3 loop is CASSWTGDSYEQYF. Here the CDR3 DNA reads TGCGCCAGCAGTTGGACAGGGGACTCCTACGAGCAGTACTTC.

CDR3 residues: CASSQEGTGVTEAFF. The CDR3 bases are TGCGCCAGCAGCCAAGAGGGGACAGGGGTTACTGAAGCTTTCTTT. The V and J genes are TRBV4-1 and TRBJ1-1, with 10 nucleotides matching TRBD1. CDR1 MGHRA and CDR2 YSYEKL come from the germline V gene. Germline trimming cut 0 bases from V and 5 bases from J; bases unmatched to any gene: 3. CDR3 size: 15 residues.

This chain joins TRBV11-2 and TRBJ2-2; D may be TRBD1 or TRBD2 (5 bases each). With 3 bases removed from V and 3 bases from J, the gap between germline ends came to 11 bases. The CDR3 covers 15 residues. Germline assignment: CDR1 SGHAT and CDR2 FQNNGV. The CDR3 DNA follows: TGTGCCAGCAGCTTTCGTAGGGGACACACCGGGGAGCTGTTTTTT. Protein: CASSFRRGHTGELFF.

This sequence joins TRBV6-5 and TRBJ2-7, with 10 positions matching TRBD1. CDR1 and CDR2 (germline): MNHEY, SVGAGI. The CDR3 is 12 amino acids. V was pared by 4 bases and J by 11 bases, with 5 bases of the junction left unmatched. The CDR3 bases are TGTGCCAGCAGTTCCGGGACAGGGGTTGAGTACTTC. As protein: CASSSGTGVEYF.

The chain has TRBV6-5 and TRBJ1-1; D gene unclear. Trimming stripped 4 bases from V and 0 bases from J, with 9 bases between. The CDR3 consists of 14 residues. Germline V lookup: CDR1 MNHEY, CDR2 SVGAGI. The CDR3 DNA sequence: TGTGCCAGCAGTTGGGCGGGAGTGAACACTGAAGCTTTCTTT. Its translation: CASSWAGVNTEAFF.

This clone is a singleton in its sample. The chain joins TRBV4-2 to TRBJ1-4; D gene unclear. Trimming took 4 bases from V and 0 from J, leaving 3 bases between them. The CDR3 runs 13 residues. Germline lookup yields CDR1 LGHNA and CDR2 YNFKEQ. CDR3 in DNA: TGTGCCAGCAGCCCAGCAACTAATGAAAAACTGTTTTTT. Translating it yields CASSPATNEKLFF.

J is TRBJ1-2 and V is TRBV4-2; TRBD1 agrees at 8 bases. This CDR3 comprises 14 residues. V dropped 1 base and J dropped 4; count of bases not matched to a gene: 2. Looked up from germline, CDR1 is LGHNA and CDR2 is YNFKEQ. The CDR3 sequence is CASSQADRAYGYTF. The CDR3 DNA reads TGTGCCAGCAGCCAAGCGGACAGGGCCTATGGCTACACCTTC.

The chain has TRBV7-8 and TRBJ2-7; 16 nucleotides agree with TRBD2. The ends lost 5 bases at V and 6 bases at J; junction bases unmatched: 10. Per germline, CDR1 SGHVS and CDR2 FQNEAQ. This CDR3 has 17 amino acids. CDR3 in DNA: TGTGCCAGCAGCAGAGCCGGGACTAGCGGGAGGGCCGTCGAGCAGTACTTC. Translating gives CASSRAGTSGRAVEQYF.

The chain joins TRBV4-1 to TRBJ1-2; no reliable D call. Germline V gene data show CDR1 as MGHRA and CDR2 as YSYEKL. The V end lost 1 base, the J end lost 5 bases, and 8 bases lay between the germline ends. The CDR3 has 13 residues. The CDR3 bases are TGCGCCAGCAGCCAAGTTCGTGGATATGGCTACACCTTC. It specifies CASSQVRGYGYTF.

The CDR3 reads CATSREYGLGSAGIAGELFF. CDR3 in DNA: TGTGCCACCAGCAGAGAATACGGACTCGGCTCGGCGGGAATCGCCGGGGAGCTGTTTTTT. The chain links TRBV15 to TRBJ2-2; D perhaps matches TRBD2 (6 bases). V was cut by 0 bases and J by 6 bases, with 26 bases left in between. The CDR3 has 20 residues. From germline, CDR1 is LNHNV and CDR2 YYDKDF (reference sequence).

The chain combines TRBV19 with TRBJ2-7; D not resolved. The germline V gene encodes CDR1 LNHDA and CDR2 SQIVND (reference sequence). The V end was cut by 1 base, the J end by 3 bases, with 13 bases between. The CDR3 sequence is 15 residues long. The CDR3 here is CASSIVGNTYYEQYF. CDR3 bases: TGTGCCAGTAGTATAGTGGGGAATACCTACTACGAGCAGTACTTC.

V usage is TRBV6-1 and J usage is TRBJ1-4; the D gene is possibly TRBD1 (6 bases). Germline CDR1 is MNHNS and CDR2 is SASEGT. Deletions cut 9 bases from V and 6 bases from J, with 20 bases between. The CDR3 consists of 15 residues. CDR3 in DNA: TGTGCCAGTCTCCCGGGGGGGCAGGGGCATGAAAAACTGTTTTTT. It yields the protein CASLPGGQGHEKLFF.

The chain couples TRBV5-6 to TRBJ2-1; TRBD1 matches at 7 bases. The CDR3 sequence is 15 residues long. Germline V gene data show CDR1 as SGHDT and CDR2 as YYEEEE. Trimming cost V 0 bases and J 3 bases; bases outside gene matches: 3. CDR3: CASSLDRGYYNEQFF. The CDR3 nucleotides read TGTGCCAGCAGCTTGGACAGGGGCTACTACAATGAGCAGTTCTTC. The variable domain in full, completed from reference TRBV5-6 and TRBJ2-1, reads DAGVTQSPTHLIKTRGQQVTLRCSPKSGHDTVSWYQQALGQGPQFIFQYYEEEERQRGNFPDRFSGHQFPNYSSELNVNALLLGDSALYLCASSLDRGYYNEQFFGPGTRLTVL.

This clone has just a few counts. V and J are TRBV7-9 and TRBJ1-2, with 7 bases matching TRBD1. CDR1 is SEHNR, CDR2 FQNEAQ, per germline (reference sequence). This CDR3 comprises 13 residues. Losses at the gene ends were 5 bases for V and 8 bases for J; bases not matched to a gene: 8. CDR3 sequence reads: CASSLQGRRGYTF. CDR3 coding DNA: TGTGCCAGCAGCCTACAGGGGAGGCGGGGCTACACCTTC.

The gene calls are TRBV5-1 and TRBJ2-5; perhaps D is TRBD1 or TRBD2 (5 bases each). V was shortened by 1 base and J by 10 bases, with 17 bases between the two germline ends. The germline V gene has CDR1 SGHRS and CDR2 YFSETQ. The length of the CDR3 is 14 residues. This chain's CDR3 is CASSLIGQQEVQYF. DNA of the CDR3: TGCGCCAGCAGCTTGATTGGCCAACAGGAGGTCCAGTACTTC.

V usage is TRBV7-8 and J usage is TRBJ2-7; D is perhaps TRBD1 or TRBD2 (5 bases each). The V end lost 8 bases, the J end lost 2 bases, and 16 bases lay between the germline ends. CDR1 and CDR2 from the germline V gene are SGHVS and FQNEAQ. The length of the CDR3 is 14 residues. CDR3 amino acids: CASRNGQGAYEQYF. The CDR3 DNA reads TGTGCCAGCCGAAACGGCCAGGGAGCCTACGAGCAGTACTTC.

The chain carries TRBV10-3 and TRBJ1-4; D not resolved. The ends were cut back, 6 bases at V and 4 bases at J, with 9 bases in the middle. Germline CDR1 and CDR2: ENHRY and SYGVKD. The length of the CDR3 is 13 residues. CDR3 in DNA: TGTGCCATCAGCCCCGGCCTTAATGAAAAACTGTTTTTT. Its translation is CAISPGLNEKLFF.

The chain recombines TRBV6-1 with TRBJ1-5, with D perhaps TRBD1 (6 bases). V was clipped by 6 bases and J by 9 bases, with 18 bases between them. CDR3 length: 14 residues. The germline V gene has CDR1 MNHNS and CDR2 SASEGT. The CDR3: CASSSEGGGSPQHF. In DNA, the CDR3 is TGTGCCAGCAGCTCTGAGGGGGGAGGCTCGCCCCAGCATTTT.

The chain carries TRBV29-1 and TRBJ1-1, with 10 nucleotides matching TRBD1. The CDR3 runs 14 residues. The V segment lost 7 bases and the J segment 0 bases; nucleotides outside the gene matches: 5. Per germline, CDR1 SQVTM and CDR2 ANQGSEA. Written as DNA, the CDR3 is TGCAGCGGACAGACAGGGGGCATGAACACTGAAGCTTTCTTT. Its protein is CSGQTGGMNTEAFF.

The V and J genes are TRBV10-3 and TRBJ1-1; possibly TRBD1 for D (6 bases). This CDR3 region has 14 residues. V lost 6 bases and J 2 bases, leaving 13 bases between the germline ends. Germline V gives CDR1 ENHRY, CDR2 SYGVKD. CDR3 sequence (DNA): TGTGCCATCAGGGGACCCGGGGGCAACACTGAAGCTTTCTTT. Amino acids: CAIRGPGGNTEAFF.

The J gene is TRBJ1-6, the V gene TRBV28, with D possibly being TRBD1 (5 bases). The CDR3 is made up of 14 amino acids. The V gene's germline CDR1 is MDHEN and CDR2 SYDVKM. V lost 6 bases, J lost 9 bases, and 15 bases lay in between. The CDR3, as DNA: TGTGCCAGCAGATCGGGGACTCTAGGTTCACCCCTCCACTTT. As protein: CASRSGTLGSPLHF.

The V and J genes are TRBV2 and TRBJ2-3; possible D gene TRBD1, 5 bases. Per germline, CDR1 SNHLY and CDR2 FYNNEI. The CDR3 consists of 14 residues. V was cut by 2 bases and J by 4 bases, with 10 bases left in between. The CDR3 region is CASSEQGTPDTQYF. The CDR3 nucleotides read TGTGCCAGCAGTGAACAGGGAACGCCAGATACGCAGTATTTT.

The V and J genes are TRBV7-2 and TRBJ1-2; 8 bases are shared with TRBD1. CDR1 and CDR2 (germline): SGHTA, FQGNSA. V lost 5 bases and J lost 3; bases outside the gene matches: 5. The CDR3 extends over 14 amino acids. The CDR3 DNA reads TGTGCCAGCAGCACCCGACAGGGGTACTATGGCTACACCTTC. Translated: CASSTRQGYYGYTF. Full variable domain (remainder filled in from reference TRBV7-2 and TRBJ1-2): GAGVSQSPSNKVTEKGKDVELRCDPISGHTALYWYRQSLGQGLEFLIYFQGNSAPDKSGLPSDRFSAERTGGSVSTLTIQRTQQEDSAVYLCASSTRQGYYGYTFGSGTRLTVV.